These T cell receptor beta chains were read from a single sample in a study of T-cell reconstitution after alpha-beta-depleted transplantation in children. TCRdb re-called the PCR reads with MiXCR, one entry per CDR3 protein. The sample records roughly 300,000 distinct CDR3 sequences, roughly 10% being singletons. Source: peripheral blood, taken 180 days after TCRalphabeta/CD19-depleted stem cell transplant. The receptors come from a male patient between 2 and 15 years old who had a stem cell transplant for chronic granulomatous disease, so the T cells may come from the graft donor. Each CDR3 is given with its conserved first and last residue. The D gene is left open where the match is weak. Clone size, where shown, is once, few, many, or a class for clones that have expanded.

V gene: TRBV10-3
D gene: -
J gene: TRBJ2-5
clone size: many
CDR3 DNA: TGTGCCATCAGCGGAGCATCACAAGAGACCCAGTACTTC
CDR3 protein: CAISGASQETQYF

V gene: TRBV5-1
D gene: -
J gene: TRBJ2-3
clone size: many
CDR3 DNA: TGCGCCAGCAGCTCCCGGGACCCCCGTCCCCCAGATACGCAGTATTTT
CDR3 protein: CASSSRDPRPPDTQYF

V gene: TRBV5-1
D gene: -
J gene: TRBJ2-3
clone size: many
CDR3 DNA: TGCGCCAGCAGCTTGTACGCCCTATCTAGCACAGATACGCAGTATTTT
CDR3 protein: CASSLYALSSTDTQYF

V gene: TRBV6-5
D gene: -
J gene: TRBJ2-1
clone size: -
CDR3 DNA: TGTGCCAGCAGTTACTCGGGGGGACCCCACACCGTCAATGAGCAGTTCTTC
CDR3 protein: CASSYSGGPHTVNEQFF

V gene: TRBV2
D gene: TRBD1
J gene: TRBJ2-7
clone size: many
CDR3 DNA: TGTGCCAGCGGGGGACAGGGCTACGAGCAGTACTTC
CDR3 protein: CASGGQGYEQYF

V gene: TRBV5-6
D gene: TRBD2
J gene: TRBJ2-2
clone size: many
CDR3 DNA: TGTGCCAGCAGCCTACTGGGGACTAGCGGAACCGGGGAGCTGTTTTTT
CDR3 protein: CASSLLGTSGTGELFF

V gene: TRBV5-1
D gene: -
J gene: TRBJ2-2
clone size: many
CDR3 DNA: TGCGCCAGCAGCTTGGGCCCCCGGCGGGACCTGAACACCGGGGAGCTGTTTTTT
CDR3 protein: CASSLGPRRDLNTGELFF

V gene: TRBV11-2
D gene: -
J gene: TRBJ2-1
clone size: many
CDR3 DNA: TGTGCCAGCAGCTTAGCCGTAGAGAGCTCCTACAATGAGCAGTTCTTC
CDR3 protein: CASSLAVESSYNEQFF

V gene: TRBV30
D gene: -
J gene: TRBJ2-1
clone size: many
CDR3 DNA: TGTGCCTGGGGAAACTCCTACAATGAGCAGTTCTTC
CDR3 protein: CAWGNSYNEQFF

V gene: TRBV6-2/TRBV6-3
D gene: -
J gene: TRBJ2-2
clone size: many
CDR3 DNA: TGTGCCAGCTGGTGGACGGGGGCCACCGGGGAGCTGTTTTTT
CDR3 protein: CASWWTGATGELFF

V gene: TRBV6-2/TRBV6-3
D gene: TRBD2
J gene: TRBJ2-4
clone size: many
CDR3 DNA: TGTGCCAGCAGGCCCGGGACTAGCCCAAACATTCAGTACTTC
CDR3 protein: CASRPGTSPNIQYF

V gene: TRBV2
D gene: -
J gene: TRBJ1-1
clone size: many
CDR3 DNA: TGTGCCAGCAGTGGGGCCCTCGTGGGAGCTTTCTTT
CDR3 protein: CASSGALVGAFF

V gene: TRBV5-6
D gene: -
J gene: TRBJ2-5
clone size: many
CDR3 DNA: TGTGCCAGCAGCTTGGTTATGTTGGGCAGACCGGAGACCCAGTACTTC
CDR3 protein: CASSLVMLGRPETQYF

V gene: TRBV5-1
D gene: -
J gene: TRBJ2-1
clone size: many
CDR3 DNA: TGCGCCAGCAGCTGGAGCGTCAATGAGCAGTTCTTC
CDR3 protein: CASSWSVNEQFF

V gene: TRBV10-3
D gene: -
J gene: TRBJ1-2
clone size: -
CDR3 DNA: TGTGCCATCAGCCAACTGAGAGGGGCAGTGGGAGGCGACACCTTC
CDR3 protein: CAISQLRGAVGGDTF

V gene: TRBV7-3
D gene: -
J gene: TRBJ2-3
clone size: many
CDR3 DNA: TGTGCCAGCAGCTTAACCCCGGGTAGGCACCCGCAGTATTTT
CDR3 protein: CASSLTPGRHPQYF

V gene: TRBV4-3
D gene: TRBD2
J gene: TRBJ2-1
clone size: -
CDR3 DNA: TGCGCCAGCAGCCAAGCATCACTAGCGGGGAGGTACAATGAGCAGTTCTTC
CDR3 protein: CASSQASLAGRYNEQFF

V gene: TRBV7-2
D gene: -
J gene: TRBJ2-7
clone size: many
CDR3 DNA: TGTGCCAGCAGCTTGTGGGAAAGGGAGCAGTACTTC
CDR3 protein: CASSLWEREQYF

V gene: TRBV11-2
D gene: TRBD1
J gene: TRBJ2-7
clone size: many
CDR3 DNA: TGTGCCAGCAGCGTCTCGCGTAGGACAGGGGGCGAAGAGCAGTACTTC
CDR3 protein: CASSVSRRTGGEEQYF

V gene: TRBV20-1
D gene: -
J gene: TRBJ2-7
clone size: many
CDR3 DNA: TGCAGTGCTGAAATGGAGGGACACAAGATTTACGAGCAGTACTTC
CDR3 protein: CSAEMEGHKIYEQYF

V gene: TRBV12-3/TRBV12-4
D gene: -
J gene: TRBJ2-2
clone size: many
CDR3 DNA: TGTGCCAGCAGGAGCCTAGAGACCGGGGAGCTGTTTTTT
CDR3 protein: CASRSLETGELFF

V gene: TRBV12-3/TRBV12-4
D gene: -
J gene: TRBJ1-6
clone size: many
CDR3 DNA: TGTGCCAGCAGGCAACTTCCGGGACCATATTCACCCCTCCACTTT
CDR3 protein: CASRQLPGPYSPLHF

V gene: TRBV4-2
D gene: -
J gene: TRBJ2-5
clone size: many
CDR3 DNA: TGTGCCAGCAGCCAAGATTTCGAGACCCAGTACTTC
CDR3 protein: CASSQDFETQYF

V gene: TRBV29-1
D gene: -
J gene: TRBJ2-3
clone size: many
CDR3 DNA: TGCAGCGTTGACCTCAGTGGGTTGGATACGCAGTATTTT
CDR3 protein: CSVDLSGLDTQYF

V gene: TRBV12-3/TRBV12-4
D gene: TRBD1
J gene: TRBJ1-1
clone size: many
CDR3 DNA: TGTGCCAGCAGTTTATGGCAGGGGGCCCAGAACACTGAAGCTTTCTTT
CDR3 protein: CASSLWQGAQNTEAFF

V gene: TRBV5-1
D gene: TRBD1
J gene: TRBJ2-1
clone size: many
CDR3 DNA: TGCGCCAGCAGCCCTGGACAGGGGGCAAACAATGAGCAGTTCTTC
CDR3 protein: CASSPGQGANNEQFF

V gene: TRBV29-1
D gene: TRBD1
J gene: TRBJ1-1
clone size: many
CDR3 DNA: TGCAGCGTTGACACGGGACAGGGGACTGAAGCTTTCTTT
CDR3 protein: CSVDTGQGTEAFF

V gene: TRBV7-8
D gene: TRBD1
J gene: TRBJ2-5
clone size: many
CDR3 DNA: TGTGCCAGCAGGGGGACAGGGAGCCCGGGGGGGACCCAGTACTTC
CDR3 protein: CASRGTGSPGGTQYF

V gene: TRBV5-5
D gene: TRBD1
J gene: TRBJ1-2
clone size: few
CDR3 DNA: TGTGCCAGCAGGCCCGGGACAGGGATTTTTCCCTATGGCGACACCTTC
CDR3 protein: CASRPGTGIFPYGDTF

V gene: TRBV28
D gene: -
J gene: TRBJ2-3
clone size: many
CDR3 DNA: TGTGCCAGCAGTCTCTCCAATCCATATACGCAGTATTTT
CDR3 protein: CASSLSNPYTQYF

V gene: TRBV7-2
D gene: -
J gene: TRBJ2-7
clone size: -
CDR3 DNA: TGTGCCAGCAGCTTAATCCCAGGGGTCCTTCCCTACGAGCAGTACTTC
CDR3 protein: CASSLIPGVLPYEQYF

V gene: TRBV4-1
D gene: -
J gene: TRBJ2-5
clone size: many
CDR3 DNA: TGCGCCAGCAGCCAAGAAACCTCCCAAGAGACCCAGTACTTC
CDR3 protein: CASSQETSQETQYF

V gene: TRBV29-1
D gene: TRBD1
J gene: TRBJ2-1
clone size: few
CDR3 DNA: TGCAGCACAGGACAGGGTCTCAATGAGCAGTTCTTC
CDR3 protein: CSTGQGLNEQFF

V gene: TRBV12-3/TRBV12-4
D gene: TRBD2
J gene: TRBJ2-1
clone size: many
CDR3 DNA: TGTGCCAGCAGTTTTGCACTAGCGGGTACAAATGAGCAGTTCTTC
CDR3 protein: CASSFALAGTNEQFF

V gene: TRBV5-1
D gene: -
J gene: TRBJ2-6
clone size: many
CDR3 DNA: TGCGCCAGCAGCTTGGTTGTGGACTCTGGGGCCAACGTCCTGACTTTC
CDR3 protein: CASSLVVDSGANVLTF

V gene: TRBV20-1
D gene: TRBD2
J gene: TRBJ2-7
clone size: many
CDR3 DNA: TGCTGTGCTAGGGGACTAGCGGGAGGGCCCGAAAGATTCGAGCAGTACTTC
CDR3 protein: CCARGLAGGPERFEQYF

V gene: TRBV18
D gene: -
J gene: TRBJ2-1
clone size: few
CDR3 DNA: TGTGCCAGCTCACCAAACTACAATGAGCAGTTCTTC
CDR3 protein: CASSPNYNEQFF

V gene: TRBV7-2
D gene: -
J gene: TRBJ2-7
clone size: many
CDR3 DNA: TGTGCCAGCAGCTTATTACAGGTTACCTACGAGCAGTACTTC
CDR3 protein: CASSLLQVTYEQYF

V gene: TRBV24-1
D gene: -
J gene: TRBJ2-5
clone size: many
CDR3 DNA: TGTGCCACCAAAGGGCTGGGGGAGACCCAGTACTTC
CDR3 protein: CATKGLGETQYF

V gene: TRBV5-6
D gene: -
J gene: TRBJ2-5
clone size: once
CDR3 DNA: TGTGCCAGCAGCCCGGGGTATCAAGAGACCCAGTACTTC
CDR3 protein: CASSPGYQETQYF

V gene: TRBV5-1
D gene: TRBD2
J gene: TRBJ2-7
clone size: many
CDR3 DNA: TGCGCCAGCAGCTTGGTGTCTAGCGGGTTGACCTCCTACGAGCAGTACTTC
CDR3 protein: CASSLVSSGLTSYEQYF

V gene: TRBV6-2/TRBV6-3
D gene: TRBD1
J gene: TRBJ2-7
clone size: many
CDR3 DNA: TGTGCCAGCAGGCCGTGGATTCGGGACAGTCACTACGAGCAGTACTTC
CDR3 protein: CASRPWIRDSHYEQYF

V gene: TRBV11-1
D gene: -
J gene: TRBJ2-5
clone size: few
CDR3 DNA: TGTGCCAGCAGCTCGGGTTTTGGACTTCCCAAAGGCCGGGCGGAGACCCAGTACTTC
CDR3 protein: CASSSGFGLPKGRAETQYF

V gene: TRBV7-9
D gene: -
J gene: TRBJ2-5
clone size: many
CDR3 DNA: TGTGCCAGCAGCTTAGTAGGGGGCCGCGGGGAAGAGACCCAGTACTTC
CDR3 protein: CASSLVGGRGEETQYF

V gene: TRBV20-1
D gene: -
J gene: TRBJ2-7
clone size: -
CDR3 DNA: TGCAGTGCTAGAGATCTCGGGGAGGGGGCGAGAGTCTACGAGCAGTACTTC
CDR3 protein: CSARDLGEGARVYEQYF

V gene: TRBV5-1
D gene: TRBD2
J gene: TRBJ2-1
clone size: many
CDR3 DNA: TGCGCCAGCAGCGCCCTGACTAGCGGTTATAGCTCCTACAATGAGCAGTTCTTC
CDR3 protein: CASSALTSGYSSYNEQFF

V gene: TRBV20-1
D gene: TRBD1
J gene: TRBJ2-7
clone size: many
CDR3 DNA: TGCAGTGCTAGAGGAGAGGGGGCGCGAGGTTACGAGCAGTACTTC
CDR3 protein: CSARGEGARGYEQYF

V gene: TRBV30
D gene: -
J gene: TRBJ2-1
clone size: few
CDR3 DNA: TGTGCCTGGACCGCTAGTATGGAGCAGTTCTTC
CDR3 protein: CAWTASMEQFF

V gene: TRBV20-1
D gene: -
J gene: TRBJ2-3
clone size: -
CDR3 DNA: TGCAGTGCTGGGGGCCTCGGGGGAGATACGCAGTATTTT
CDR3 protein: CSAGGLGGDTQYF

V gene: TRBV5-1
D gene: -
J gene: TRBJ2-1
clone size: many
CDR3 DNA: TGCGCCAGCAGCTTGGAAGGGGCGAACAATGAGCAGTTCTTC
CDR3 protein: CASSLEGANNEQFF

V gene: TRBV7-2
D gene: TRBD2
J gene: TRBJ2-5
clone size: many
CDR3 DNA: TGTGCCAGCAGCTGGCCGGGACTAGCGTCGGGTGAGACCCAGTACTTC
CDR3 protein: CASSWPGLASGETQYF

V gene: TRBV12-3/TRBV12-4
D gene: -
J gene: TRBJ2-3
clone size: many
CDR3 DNA: TGTGCCAGCAGTTTCCCGGGCCCCGGCACAGATACGCAGTATTTT
CDR3 protein: CASSFPGPGTDTQYF

V gene: TRBV18
D gene: -
J gene: TRBJ2-2
clone size: -
CDR3 DNA: TGTGCCAGCTCACCAGCGGGGAACGGGGAGCTGTTTTTT
CDR3 protein: CASSPAGNGELFF

V gene: TRBV29-1
D gene: -
J gene: TRBJ1-1
clone size: many
CDR3 DNA: TGCAGCTTTGCCCACCTCGGGGGCCGGACTGAAGCTTTCTTT
CDR3 protein: CSFAHLGGRTEAFF

V gene: TRBV9
D gene: TRBD2
J gene: TRBJ2-7
clone size: -
CDR3 DNA: TGTGCCAGCGCCAGTACGTCTAGCGGGCCGCAGTACTTC
CDR3 protein: CASASTSSGPQYF

V gene: TRBV28
D gene: TRBD1
J gene: TRBJ1-5
clone size: many
CDR3 DNA: TGTGCCAGCAGTACCGGACAGGGAGGGCATCAGCCCCAGCATTTT
CDR3 protein: CASSTGQGGHQPQHF

V gene: TRBV5-1
D gene: -
J gene: TRBJ2-3
clone size: many
CDR3 DNA: TGCGCCAGCGCTCCCACTAGCACAGATACGCAGTATTTT
CDR3 protein: CASAPTSTDTQYF